The subject of this entry is one T cell receptor beta chain. Its antigen is still unknown. After expansion with viral peptide pools in the ViraFEST assay, antigen-specific CD4+ T cells were sequenced. The culture ran for less than 12 days, and then CD4+ T cells were isolated. No vaccinee had earlier SARS-CoV-2 infection, and nucleocapsid antibodies were negative. Between the trimmed V and J ends, which lost 6 bases and 7 bases, there was a span of 16 bases. Germline assignment: CDR1 SNHLY and CDR2 FYNNEI. This CDR3 region has 14 residues. This specimen belongs to a study of vaccination effects on CD4 cells after COVID-19. The study, taken as a whole, reports: Healthy vaccinees' vaccine-induced clones included only 1 of 255 cross-reacting with common cold coronaviruses.

Here immunoSEQ multiplex PCR was the method, and the copy in TCRdb shows in-frame clones only, minus some. The sample carries tens of thousands of clones, 60% to 85% recorded once. The chain couples TRBV2 to TRBJ2-1, with TRBD1 as a possible D gene (6 bases). The sample in question was CD4+ T cells from PBMCs cultured with HCoV-OC43 spike peptides, obtained before COVID-19 vaccination. Subset in this sample: HCoV-OC43 spike overlapping peptide pool stimulation. This receptor was obtained from a human donor who received a COVID-19 vaccine. For the CDR3, the DNA is TGTGCCAGCAGGGGAAAACAGGGAGTAAATGAGCAGTTCTTC. Protein: CASRGKQGVNEQFF.